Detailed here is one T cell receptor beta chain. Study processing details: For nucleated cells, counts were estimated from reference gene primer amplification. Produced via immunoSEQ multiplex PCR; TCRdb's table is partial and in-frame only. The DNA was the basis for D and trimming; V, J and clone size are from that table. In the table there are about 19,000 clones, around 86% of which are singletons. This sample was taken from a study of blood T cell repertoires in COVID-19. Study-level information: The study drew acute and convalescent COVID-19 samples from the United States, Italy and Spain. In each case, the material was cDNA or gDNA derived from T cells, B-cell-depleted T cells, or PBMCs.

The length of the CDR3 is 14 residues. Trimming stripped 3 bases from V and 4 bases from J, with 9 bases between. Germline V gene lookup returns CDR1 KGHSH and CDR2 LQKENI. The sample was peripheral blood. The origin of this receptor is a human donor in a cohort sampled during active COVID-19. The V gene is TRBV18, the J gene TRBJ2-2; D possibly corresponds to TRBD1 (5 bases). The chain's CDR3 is CASSPNQGTGELFF. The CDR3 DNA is TGTGCCAGCTCACCGAATCAGGGCACCGGGGAGCTGTTTTTT.